The entry that follows covers one T cell receptor (beta chain) sequence. Its antigen is currently unknown. The libraries were made with immunoSEQ version 4 in survey mode. Clones were sequenced by immunoSEQ multiplex PCR, and TCRdb holds only the in-frame ones, with some missing. Of about 35,000 clones in the sample, more than 75% are singletons; the top ten hold 5% to 7%. This entry comes from a study of persistence of HIV-infected CD4 T cells. Cells were stimulated with overlapping HIV-1 Gag 15-mer peptides. CD40L/CD69 double-negative CD45RO-high memory CD4+ T cells were collected. The V and J ends lost 2 bases and 2 bases respectively, with 13 bases between them. This CDR3 has 15 residues. Germline V gene sequence: CDR1 LNHDA, CDR2 SQIVND (reference sequence).

This chain joins TRBV19 and TRBJ2-7, with a tentative D call TRBD2 (6 bases). The clonotype originates from an adult with HIV. The donor label of this sample is uncertain. Sequencing used cultured CD4+ T cells from PBMCs, obtained from a patient who received antiretroviral therapy. The CDR3 sequence: CASSITGSSAYEQYF. Here the CDR3 DNA reads TGTGCCAGTAGTATAACGGGGTCTAGCGCCTACGAGCAGTACTTC. Based on the CDR3 plus reference TRBV19 and TRBJ2-7, the full variable domain is DGGITQSPKYLFRKEGQNVTLSCEQNLNHDAMYWYRQDPGQGLRLIYYSQIVNDFQKGDIAEGYSVSREKKESFPLTVTSAQKNPTAFYLCASSITGSSAYEQYFGPGTRLTVT.